This T cell receptor beta chain was captured by sequencing in a study of technical replicates of blood from a few donors. Assay: immunoSEQ multiplex PCR; the TCRdb copy retains only in-frame clones and omits some. The data contain about 68,000 clones, 95% to 97% of them singletons. The sequence was obtained from a human donor in good health. The sequenced sample consisted of T cells isolated from PBMCs.

The CDR3, as DNA: TGTGCCAGCAGCTGGGACAGGCGGGAAGCTTTCTTT. Translated: CASSWDRREAFF. The chain employs TRBV7-9 and TRBJ1-1; 8 bases line up with TRBD1. V lost 4 bases to trimming and J lost 8 bases; unmatched junction nucleotides: 3. Germline assignment: CDR1 SEHNR and CDR2 FQNEAQ (reference sequence). This CDR3 comprises 12 residues. Using reference TRBV7-9 and TRBJ1-1 for the parts outside the CDR3, the full variable domain is DTGVSQNPRHKITKRGQNVTFRCDPISEHNRLYWYRQTLGQGPEFLTYFQNEAQLEKSRLLSDRFSAERPKGSFSTLEIQRTEQGDSAMYLCASSWDRREAFFGQGTRLTVV.